Listed below are T cell receptor beta chains from one sample, sequenced in a study of monozygotic twins with cystic fibrosis. TCRdb keeps only in-frame clones here, not all; method: immunoSEQ multiplex PCR. Altogether about 21,000 clones are present, about 89% being singletons, with the ten largest covering 1.5% to 2%. The material sequenced was blood. The receptors were sampled from a girl aged 2-10 years with cystic fibrosis. Each CDR3 is given with its conserved first and last residue. Fields, in order: D gene, V gene, clone size, J gene, CDR3 DNA, CDR3 protein. D genes are given only for firm matches. Expanded clones get a size class; other rows say once, few or many, or leave the size out.

>-|TRBV21-1|-|TRBJ1-5
TGTGCCAGCGGACCGGACAGCAATCAGCCCCAGCATTTT
CASGPDSNQPQHF
>TRBD2|TRBV12-5|-|TRBJ2-1
TGTGCTAGTGGTTTGGTTAGCGGGGGCCCCTACAATGAGCAGTTCTTC
CASGLVSGGPYNEQFF
>TRBD1|TRBV7-9|-|TRBJ2-7
TGTGCCAGCAGCCCGGGCGGGACAGGACGGTACGAGCAGTACTTC
CASSPGGTGRYEQYF
>-|TRBV2|-|TRBJ1-4
TGTGCCAGCAGTGACAGGGTAAATGAAAAACTGTTTTTT
CASSDRVNEKLFF
>-|TRBV14|-|TRBJ1-1
TGTGCCAGCAGCCAATCTTCCAGGGGACTTTGGGCTTTCTTT
CASSQSSRGLWAFF
>-|TRBV7-6|-|TRBJ1-1
TGTGCCAGCAGCTTAGGAGTAGGGCGATGGAACACTGAAGCTTTCTTT
CASSLGVGRWNTEAFF
>-|TRBV28|-|TRBJ1-2
TGTGCCAGCAGTATTCGGGACGGAACCTATGGCTACACCTTC
CASSIRDGTYGYTF
>-|TRBV4-3|once|TRBJ1-2
TGCGCCAGCAGCCAAGAAATGGCCCTCCGTGGCTACACCTTC
CASSQEMALRGYTF
>-|TRBV7-9|-|TRBJ1-5
TGTGCCAGCAGCTTAGACGGGCCCCATCAGCCCCAGCATTTT
CASSLDGPHQPQHF
>-|TRBV5-1|-|TRBJ2-7
TGCGCCAGCAGCTCGGCTGGGGGCGGGGGATCCTACGAGCAGTACTTC
CASSSAGGGGSYEQYF
>-|TRBV19|-|TRBJ1-5
TGTGCCAGTAGTATAGACAGGGGAAAAGATCAGCCCCAGCATTTT
CASSIDRGKDQPQHF
>-|TRBV2|-|TRBJ1-2
TGTGCAACTCCCCCGGACGGAAACTATGGCTACACCTTC
CATPPDGNYGYTF
>-|TRBV4-1|-|TRBJ1-1
TGCGCCAGCAGCCTATCGGACAGGAACACTGAAGCTTTCTTT
CASSLSDRNTEAFF
>-|TRBV5-6|-|TRBJ1-2
TGTGCCAGCAGCCCCGTCCCCCAGGTGAGCTATGGCTACACCTTC
CASSPVPQVSYGYTF
>TRBD1|TRBV7-2|-|TRBJ1-1
TGTGCCAGCAGGGATAACAGGGGGGCGGACACTGAAGCTTTCTTT
CASRDNRGADTEAFF
>-|TRBV9|-|TRBJ2-7
TGTGCCAGCAGCGTAGATGCGGGCAGGGTCTACGAGCAGTACTTC
CASSVDAGRVYEQYF
>TRBD1|TRBV7-9|-|TRBJ1-1
TGTGCCAGCAGCCTAGACAGGGGAGCTTTCTTT
CASSLDRGAFF
>-|TRBV30|once|TRBJ1-4
TGTGCCTGGAGTGTAGGACAGCTTAATGAAAAACTGTTTTTT
CAWSVGQLNEKLFF
>TRBD1|TRBV7-2|-|TRBJ2-7
TGTGCCAGCAGCTTAGCGACAGGGTCGCCCTACGAGCAGTACTTC
CASSLATGSPYEQYF
>-|TRBV30|-|TRBJ1-2
TGTGCCTGGAAAAGAGGTCAGAGATTGTATGGCTACACCTTC
CAWKRGQRLYGYTF
>-|TRBV14|-|TRBJ2-5
TGTGCCAGCAGCCGCCTACAGGGTAGGGGGGAGACCCAGTACTTC
CASSRLQGRGETQYF
>TRBD1|TRBV29-1|-|TRBJ1-1
TGCAGCGTTAGGGACAGCACTGAAGCTTTCTTT
CSVRDSTEAFF
>-|TRBV18|-|TRBJ1-3
TGTGCCAGCTCAGAAAAGCCTGGAAACACCATATATTTT
CASSEKPGNTIYF
>TRBD1|TRBV27|-|TRBJ2-7
TGTGCCAGCAGTAGGGACAGCGACTACGAGCAGTACTTC
CASSRDSDYEQYF
>-|TRBV19|-|TRBJ2-7
TGTGCCAGTAGTATGAGGGGTTTGGGGCCAGACTACGAGCAGTACTTC
CASSMRGLGPDYEQYF
>-|TRBV30|once|TRBJ2-5
TGTGCCTGGAAGGCGGAGACCCAGTACTTC
CAWKAETQYF
>-|TRBV4-2|-|TRBJ2-2
TGTGCCAGCAGCCAAGAGACAGGTACGACGAACACCGGGGAGCTGTTTTTT
CASSQETGTTNTGELFF
>TRBD1|TRBV7-9|-|TRBJ1-2
TGTGCCAGCAGCTCAAGGGACAGGGCGCTCTATGGCTACACCTTC
CASSSRDRALYGYTF
>TRBD1|TRBV19|-|TRBJ1-1
TGTGCCAGTAGTATTAAGGGGGCGACTGAAGCTTTCTTT
CASSIKGATEAFF